This T cell receptor (beta chain) was identified during a study of blood T cells in healthy people across ages (dated by TCRdb to about 2015). Background on the whole study: In model experiments, template switching captured roughly one uniquely barcoded TCR beta cDNA molecule for every two T cells. Age-related changes in TCR beta repertoire diversity were measured in the study by deep sequencing normalized with unique cDNA molecular identifiers. The donors were split into four age groups: young (average 16 years), middle-aged (nearly 40), aged (roughly 68) and long-lived (82). To avoid experimental bias, donors of different ages were spread randomly across the sequencing lanes. Two additional independent replicas of 1 million unique cDNA reads from the same blood draw were analyzed for two donors (one aged 18 to 29 and one aged 80 or older). On the study overall, not on this receptor specifically: Conclusive comparison of naive and antigen-experienced compartments was prevented by the profiling of bulk unsorted PBMCs. Observed TCR beta diversity per million T cells fell roughly linearly with age, and a significant reduction was already apparent by age roughly 40. A strong correlation was found between observed TCR beta diversity and the percentage of naive T cells measured by flow cytometry. Compared with the aged group, the long-lived group had more naive CD4+ T cells, fewer expanded clones and increased TCR diversity, a pattern suggesting age selection. Donor CMV infection status was unknown, potentially confounding age-related changes in expanded clonotypes. Total diversity estimates from one million sequenced T cells were considered lower bounds and underestimates.

For this clonotype: Which antigen it targets is not known. No base quality information exists; no much larger clone differs at one position.

Receptor amplification or capture employed 5' RACE. TCRdb records Illumina HiSeq 2500 as the sequencer. A second PCR of about 6 to 11 cycles was run with a J-beta primer mix and a sample-barcoded 5' primer. A unique molecular identifier was introduced onto each TCR beta cDNA molecule by a template-switch 5' adaptor carrying 12 random nucleotides. At least 3 million CDR3-containing paired-end reads were obtained from each sample. First-strand cDNA synthesis was performed from all RNA using the Mint cDNA synthesis kit, with priming by a TRBC-specific oligonucleotide. Following uracil-DNA glycosylase treatment, all cDNA underwent a first 18-cycle PCR with the universal primers M1SS and BC2_uni_R. The study's processing was this. For normalization, 1 million high-quality reads, each with a distinct molecular identifier, were randomly selected from each sample. Reads sharing molecular identifiers were discarded rather than binned into consensus sequences. MiTCR, run with a Q25 quality threshold and the strictest error-elimination algorithm, handled CDR3 identification, clonotype clustering and error correction. Lower-bound total TCR beta diversity was estimated with a nonparametric unseen species model using Euler transformation. In-frame beta chains were kept once TCRdb had trimmed the public reads at Q25 with fastp and called clones with MiXCR. Each entry is one CDR3 protein sequence, shown with its most common DNA and genes. These V and J calls rely on TCRdb rather than the paper's analysis. For this sample there are approximately 900,000 distinct CDR3 sequences; around 46% appear just once. The ten largest clonotypes hold around an eighth of the sample.

Looking up the germline V gene (reference sequence) yields CDR1 MNHNY and CDR2 SVGAGI. A distance of 6 bases separates the germline ends of V and J, which lose 2 bases and 7 bases respectively. From cysteine to phenylalanine, the CDR3 is 12 amino acids long. Only the CDR3 part of the read is kept: 36 bases, read in frame from the first base. Donors were 40 or so systemically healthy Caucasian individuals from Russia aged roughly 6 to 100 years. Each donor gave roughly 9.5 milliliters of peripheral blood, collected into EDTA-treated Vacutainer tubes. Ficoll-Paque density-gradient centrifugation was used to isolate PBMCs, with at least 6.5 million per sample. Total RNA was extracted from PBMCs with Trizol reagent, with at least 5.5 micrograms obtained per sample. Naive CD45RAhigh/CD27high T cell percentages were measured by flow cytometry on a PBMC aliquot from every donor.

The material sequenced was blood. The chain is made from TRBV6-6 and TRBJ2-1, with the D gene uncertain. The TCR comes from a man aged 30 to 45 in good health. The base sequence is TGTGCCAGCAGTTACACCCGAAATGAGCAGTTCTTC. It translates as CASSYTRNEQFF.